The entry below describes one TCR beta chain. Assay used: immunoSEQ multiplex PCR; TCRdb lists only in-frame clones, some missing. The sample consists of about 92,000 clones, approximately 90% of them appearing once. This record comes from a study of glioma-infiltrating T cells after dendritic cell vaccination. J gave up 5 bases and V 4 bases, and 17 bases lay outside the gene matches. CDR3 length equals 17 residues. Germline CDR1 and CDR2: MGHRA and YSYEKL. Here the sequenced sample was blood, taken before dendritic cell vaccination. This sequence joins TRBV4-1 and TRBJ2-7; 7 positions match TRBD1. This clonotype was obtained from a human donor with glioblastoma. The CDR3 here is CASSPEVETGLRDEQYF. The DNA of the CDR3 is TGCGCCAGCAGCCCAGAAGTCGAGACAGGGCTGCGGGACGAGCAGTACTTC.